The TCR beta chain described here comes from a study of early T cells in non-severe SARS-CoV-2 infection. At the level of the study: With bulk RNA from unsorted whole blood as input, sequencing yielded unpaired chains.

The CDR3 length is 15 residues. V lost 4 bases, J lost 2 bases, and 6 bases stayed unmatched. From germline, CDR1 is SGDLS and CDR2 YYNGEE. Unique molecular identifiers were attached to individual cDNA molecules. TCRdb redid the calling of the 5' RACE reads with MiXCR, one entry per CDR3 protein. The table records over 55,000 distinct CDR3 sequences, 8.5% to 9.5% of them present only once. The sample holds a few counts of this clonotype. Sequencing used whole blood. This TCR was recovered from an adult who was a healthcare worker with PCR-confirmed SARS-CoV-2 infection or an uninfected control (not recorded which). This chain joins TRBV9 and TRBJ2-1; 7 nucleotides match TRBD2. CDR3 sequence: CASSNGLGTYNEQFF. DNA of the CDR3: TGTGCCAGCAGCAACGGACTAGGGACCTACAATGAGCAGTTCTTC.